This is a list of T cell receptor beta chains from one sample in a study of T-cell reconstitution after alpha-beta-depleted transplantation in children. TCRdb reprocessed the PCR reads with MiXCR, giving one entry per CDR3 protein. Here the sample spans 490,000 or so distinct CDR3 sequences, about 12% being singletons. The sample consisted of PBMCs from the stem cell graft donor, taken from the stem cell graft. Source of these receptors: a human donor who donated a stem cell graft to a child with combined immunodeficiency. Each CDR3 is given with its conserved first and last residue. The D gene is left open where the match is weak. Some rows mark clone size as missing; the rest say once, few, many or name a class of expanded clone.

v_gene	j_gene	abundance	d_gene	CDR3nt	CDR3aa
TRBV18	TRBJ1-5	few	NA	TGTGCCAGCTCAAAGGAGGGTCGCAATCAGCCCCAGCATTTT	CASSKEGRNQPQHF
TRBV12-3/TRBV12-4	TRBJ2-1	many	TRBD1	TGTGCCAGCAGTCCCGGGACAGGGGATTGGAATGAGCAGTTCTTC	CASSPGTGDWNEQFF
TRBV12-3/TRBV12-4	TRBJ2-1	few	NA	TGTGCCAGCAGCAACCTCCCGAGTGGGATGTACAATGAGCAGTTCTTC	CASSNLPSGMYNEQFF
TRBV2	TRBJ2-5	NA	TRBD2	TGTGCCAGCAGGACCTGGGGGACTAGCCAAGAGACCCAGTACTTC	CASRTWGTSQETQYF
TRBV12-3/TRBV12-4	TRBJ2-7	many	NA	TGTGCCAGCGGTATAAGGCTATCGCCCTACGAGCAGTACTTC	CASGIRLSPYEQYF
TRBV4-3	TRBJ2-7	few	NA	TGCGCCAGCAGCCAAGAAGCAGGAGGACACTACGAGCAGTACTTC	CASSQEAGGHYEQYF
TRBV3-1	TRBJ1-4	NA	NA	TGTGCCTTCTGTTCCCCTCGGGGGGGGCTAAGAATAGAGGAAAAACTGTTTTTT	CAFCSPRGGLRIEEKLFF
TRBV5-6	TRBJ1-4	NA	TRBD1	TGTGCCAGCAGCCCCGGACAGGGTGAAAAACTGTTTTTT	CASSPGQGEKLFF
TRBV6-1	TRBJ1-4	few	NA	TGTGCCATCAGTGAAGGGCTCCTGTTGGGCAGTCAGGAGGCGGGTGAAAAACTGTTTTTT	CAISEGLLLGSQEAGEKLFF
TRBV12-3/TRBV12-4	TRBJ2-7	many	NA	TGTGCCAGCAGTTTATGGACAAGCGGCTACGAGCAGTACTTC	CASSLWTSGYEQYF
TRBV5-1	TRBJ1-1	few	NA	TGCGCCAGCAGTTTTCGGGGCCCTGAAGCTTTCTTT	CASSFRGPEAFF
TRBV12-3/TRBV12-4	TRBJ2-3	many	NA	TGTGCCAGCACCCCCACGACAGATACGCAGTATTTT	CASTPTTDTQYF
TRBV11-2	TRBJ2-1	few	TRBD2	TGTGCCAGCAGCTTAGGGGGAGCGGGAGATTGGTTCTTC	CASSLGGAGDWFF
TRBV7-9	TRBJ2-4	NA	NA	TGTGCCAGCAGCCCCCCCAGCGTCGCGCCTGCCAAAAACATTCAGTACTTC	CASSPPSVAPAKNIQYF